This T cell receptor (beta chain) was observed in a study of T cells in Graves' hyperthyroidism and ophthalmopathy. Study summary: Before treatment of any kind, peripheral blood was taken at initial diagnosis. Whole-study results and caveats: Most thyroid clonotypes that were expanded above 0.001 also turned up in blood.

Template material for amplifying TCR beta CDR3 regions consisted of RNA transcripts. The HTBI set primed first-round TCR CDR3 RT-PCR. TCRdb re-called the multiplex PCR reads through MiXCR, storing one row per CDR3 protein. The table shows about 840,000 distinct CDR3 sequences, with about two fifths occurring only once. This clonotype was picked up a small number of times. No antigen is known for it. The CDR3 sequence is 16 residues long. Germline CDR1 reads SEHNR; CDR2 reads FQNEAQ (reference sequence). J lost 4 bases, V lost 6 bases, and 10 bases had no gene match. The chain combines TRBV7-9 with TRBJ1-1; 11 nucleotides align to TRBD1. This TCR was recovered from a man between 18 and 35 years old with Graves' hyperthyroidism. The sequenced sample consisted of blood. The CDR3, as DNA: TGTGCCAGCAGGGACCGGACAGGGGGCATGGGCACTGAAGCTTTCTTT. Its translation is CASRDRTGGMGTEAFF.